This T cell receptor beta chain appears in the sequencing data of a study of cytomegalovirus exposure and HLA in healthy donors. Broader study findings: TRBV6-2, TRBV6-3 and some other V segments were unresolvable in 87-base-pair reads.

There are a few counts of this clone. What it binds is unknown. The donors comprised healthy bone marrow donors. The ends were cut back, 9 bases at V and 6 bases at J, with 15 bases in the middle. The CDR3 is 13 amino acids. Germline CDR1 reads MDHEN; CDR2 reads SYDVKM. It was with 60 Vbeta and 13 Jbeta primers that the PCR ran. Generated by immunoSEQ multiplex PCR, the TCRdb table keeps only in-frame clones and is missing some. The table shows over 150,000 clones, with about 80% occurring only once. The chain joins TRBV28 to TRBJ2-1, with no clear D. This TCR was recovered from a woman aged 50 to 60 in good health and CMV-seropositive. Sequenced material: PBMCs. CDR3 nucleotide sequence: TGTGCCAGTGAATTGCGTACCTTCAATGAGCAGTTCTTC. The encoded protein is CASELRTFNEQFF.